Shown below are 13 T cell receptor beta chains from a single sample sequenced in a study of blood T cell repertoires in COVID-19. Profiled with immunoSEQ multiplex PCR; TCRdb holds only in-frame clones, not every one. The repertoire holds about 230,000 clones, with 75% to 85% as singletons. Sample: peripheral blood. The origin of the receptors is a woman in her forties or fifties with acute or convalescent COVID-19.

The chain joins TRBV27 to TRBJ2-1, with D maybe TRBD1 (6 bases). V was shortened by 1 base and J by 5 bases, with 12 bases between the two germline ends. Germline values: CDR1 MNHEY, CDR2 SMNVEV (reference sequence). There are 15 residues in the CDR3. CDR3 nucleotides: TGTGCCAGCAGTTTATATGGACAGCCAGACAATGAGCAGTTCTTC. Translating it yields CASSLYGQPDNEQFF.

The V and J genes are TRBV27 and TRBJ1-1; 8 positions agree with TRBD1. Trimming took 6 bases from V and 6 from J; bases not matched to a gene: 6. The CDR3 length is 13 residues. Germline CDR1 reads MNHEY; CDR2 reads SMNVEV (reference sequence). CDR3 in amino acids: CASRRQGRSEAFF. Written as DNA, the CDR3 is TGTGCCAGCAGGAGACAGGGGAGATCTGAAGCTTTCTTT.

This clone has a handful of counts. DNA of the CDR3: TGTGCCAGCAGCGTCACTCTGTATGACAATGAGCAGTTCTTC. It encodes CASSVTLYDNEQFF. The J gene is TRBJ2-1, the V gene TRBV11-2; D is unclear. V lost 5 bases, J lost 5 bases, and 13 bases lay in between. The length of the CDR3 is 14 residues. CDR1 and CDR2 (germline): SGHAT, FQNNGV.

This chain connects TRBV7-2 to TRBJ2-1; a weak D match, TRBD2 (5 bases). Germline CDR1 is SGHTA and CDR2 is FQGNSA. The CDR3 loop spans 15 amino acids. V was cut by 4 bases and J by 1 base, with 11 bases left in between. In DNA form, the CDR3 reads TGTGCCAGCAGCTCCGGGGTACTGTCCTACAATGAGCAGTTCTTC. Its protein product is CASSSGVLSYNEQFF.

The chain employs TRBV24-1 and TRBJ2-1; TRBD2 matches 10 bases. Looked up from germline, CDR1 is KGHDR and CDR2 is SFDVKD. The V segment lost 3 bases and the J segment 8 bases; nucleotides outside the gene matches: 6. The CDR3 sequence is 15 residues long. Here the CDR3 reads CATSDPGTSADEQFF. The DNA of the CDR3 is TGTGCCACCAGTGATCCCGGGACTAGCGCCGATGAGCAGTTCTTC.

At least ten counts were recorded for this clone. The rearrangement joins TRBV7-9 to TRBJ1-2; D call uncertain. V lost 1 base, J lost 8 bases, and 14 bases lay in between. The CDR3 spans 14 residues. Germline values: CDR1 SEHNR, CDR2 FQNEAQ (reference sequence). The CDR3 region is CASSLGQLSPGYTF. DNA of the CDR3: TGTGCCAGCAGCTTAGGCCAACTCTCCCCAGGCTACACCTTC.

This rearrangement joins TRBV2 to TRBJ2-3; 12 bases align to TRBD2. Trimming removed 7 bases from V and 2 bases from J; junction bases left unmatched: 7. This CDR3 is 16 amino acids long. Germline CDR1 reads SNHLY; CDR2 reads FYNNEI. In DNA form, the CDR3 reads TGTGCCAGCAAGACTAGCGGGGGTGGAAACACAGATACGCAGTATTTT. Protein sequence: CASKTSGGGNTDTQYF.

This clone was observed a handful of times. V and J are TRBV5-4 and TRBJ1-4, with a weak D call TRBD1 (5 bases). The CDR3 runs 14 residues. Per the germline V gene, CDR1 is SGHNT and CDR2 is YYREEE (reference sequence). Trimming removed 5 bases at V and 3 bases at J, with 11 bases between. CDR3: CASSPGLANEKLFF. The DNA for the CDR3 is TGTGCCAGCAGTCCAGGGTTAGCTAATGAAAAACTGTTTTTT.

The chain joins TRBV7-6 to TRBJ1-3; 7 bases agree with TRBD1. The V gene's germline CDR1 is SGHVS and CDR2 FNYEAQ. The CDR3 is 16 amino acids. V was clipped by 1 base and J by 0 bases; unmatched bases: 3. CDR3 sequence: CASSLEGAISGNTIYF. In DNA, the CDR3 is TGTGCCAGCAGCTTAGAGGGGGCGATCTCTGGAAACACCATATATTTT.

The rearrangement uses TRBV5-1 and TRBJ2-4; D remains ambiguous. The V end was cut by 0 bases, the J end by 7 bases, with 14 bases between. Per germline, CDR1 SGHRS and CDR2 YFSETQ. This CDR3 is 15 amino acids long. The CDR3 sequence is CASSLAGQTSNIQYF. The CDR3 coding sequence is TGCGCCAGCAGCTTGGCTGGGCAGACCAGCAACATTCAGTACTTC.

The rearrangement links TRBV2 to TRBJ1-6, with D possibly matching TRBD1 (6 bases). Germline CDR1 reads SNHLY; CDR2 reads FYNNEI. The V and J ends lost 6 bases and 7 bases respectively, with 10 bases between them. The CDR3 is made up of 13 amino acids. The CDR3 DNA is TGTGCCAGCAGCGGGACACAAAATTCACCCCTCCACTTT. Its protein is CASSGTQNSPLHF. The variable domain in full, with the rest retrieved from reference TRBV2 and TRBJ1-6, is EPEVTQTPSHQVTQMGQEVILRCVPISNHLYFYWYRQILGQKVEFLVSFYNNEISEKSEIFDDQFSVERPDGSNFTLKIRSTKLEDSAMYFCASSGTQNSPLHFGNGTRLTVT.

The chain uses TRBV6-5 and TRBJ1-4, with D possibly being TRBD1 (5 bases). The V end was cut by 3 bases, the J end by 7 bases, with 9 bases between. Germline CDR1 MNHEY, CDR2 SVGAGI. CDR3 length equals 13 residues. The CDR3 loop reads CASSYQGSEKLFF. CDR3 sequence (DNA): TGTGCCAGCAGTTATCAGGGATCTGAAAAACTGTTTTTT.

The CDR3 here is CATGSNTGELFF. CDR3 in DNA: TGTGCGACAGGGTCGAACACCGGGGAGCTGTTTTTT. The V and J genes are TRBV19 and TRBJ2-2; 7 bases fit TRBD1. Germline V gene lookup returns CDR1 LNHDA and CDR2 SQIVND (reference sequence). The CDR3 contains 12 residues.